This TCR beta chain emerged from a study of cytomegalovirus exposure and HLA in healthy donors. For this clone: Its antigen is not known.

PCR amplification relied on 60 Vbeta primers (plus 13 Jbeta primers). Profiling relied on immunoSEQ multiplex PCR, and the TCRdb table lists in-frame clones only, not all of them. This table holds roughly 100,000 clones, around three fifths found once. Study findings and constraints: The study put some 150 TCR beta chains on its list as cytomegalovirus-associated.

The CDR3 length is 15 residues. Germline CDR1 is SNHLY and CDR2 is FYNNEI. V was pared by 8 bases and J by 7 bases, with 14 bases of the junction left unmatched. This clonotype originated in a woman aged 50 to 60 in good health and CMV-seropositive. The chain joins TRBV2 to TRBJ2-5, with 9 bases identical to TRBD2. Source material: PBMCs. The CDR3 bases are TGTGCCAGCGCCGGCGGGGGGGCGGTTGGCGGGACCCAGTACTTC. It specifies CASAGGGAVGGTQYF.